This T cell receptor (beta chain) is drawn from a study of T-cell reconstitution after alpha-beta-depleted transplantation in children. Preparation of the TCRbeta library was carried out with unique molecular identifiers. Via MiXCR, TCRdb re-called the PCR reads, giving one row per CDR3 protein. The repertoire holds around 600,000 distinct CDR3 sequences, with about 11% as singletons. Sequences were derived from PBMCs from the stem cell graft donor, sampled from the stem cell graft. This receptor was identified in a human donor who donated a stem cell graft to a child with acute myeloid leukemia.

The CDR3 sequence is CAWIIQQGTGELFF. CDR3 coding DNA: TGTGCCTGGATTATCCAGCAGGGAACCGGGGAGCTGTTTTTT. This chain connects TRBV30 to TRBJ2-2, with TRBD1 as a possible D gene (5 bases). Germline V CDR1 and CDR2: GTSNPN, SVGIG (reference sequence). Trimming cost V 4 bases and J 5 bases, with 14 bases left between them. The CDR3 runs to 14 residues.